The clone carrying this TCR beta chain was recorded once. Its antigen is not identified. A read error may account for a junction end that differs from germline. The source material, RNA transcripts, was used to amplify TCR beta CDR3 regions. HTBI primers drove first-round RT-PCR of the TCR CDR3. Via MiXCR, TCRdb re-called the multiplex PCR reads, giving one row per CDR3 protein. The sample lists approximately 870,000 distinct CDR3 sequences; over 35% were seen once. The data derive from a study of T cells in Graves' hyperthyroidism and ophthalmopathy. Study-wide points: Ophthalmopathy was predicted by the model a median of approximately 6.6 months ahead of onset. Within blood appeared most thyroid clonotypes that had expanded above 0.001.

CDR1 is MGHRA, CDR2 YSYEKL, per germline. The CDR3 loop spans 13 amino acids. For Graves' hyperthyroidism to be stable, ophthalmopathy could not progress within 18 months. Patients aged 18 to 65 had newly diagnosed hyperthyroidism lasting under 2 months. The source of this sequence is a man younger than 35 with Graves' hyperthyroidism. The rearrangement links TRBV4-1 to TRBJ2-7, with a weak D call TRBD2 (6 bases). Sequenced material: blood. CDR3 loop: CASCQGLTYEQYF. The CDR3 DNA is TGCGCCAGCTGCCAAGGACTAACCTACGAGCAGTACTTC.